The clone carrying this T cell receptor (beta chain) was seen only a few times. What it binds is unknown. Sequencing involved patients with CD8+CD57+ cell expansion previously shown by flow cytometry. Sampling of blood occurred while the patients had still received no therapy. This sample is drawn from a study of CD8+CD57+ T cells in acquired aplastic anemia. Study in general: Isolated CD4+ and CD8+ cells, once sorted, yielded DNA averaging roughly 3.2 ug.

Genomic DNA served as template for TCR beta VDJ and CDR3 profiling. TCRdb analysed the reads with MiXCR anew, one entry per CDR3 protein. The profile covers 450,000 to 600,000 distinct CDR3 sequences, with around 33% appearing a single time and around 0.82% taken by the ten largest. This CDR3 comprises 17 residues. CDR1 and CDR2 (germline): SGHVS, FQNEAQ. With 2 bases removed from V and 1 base from J, the gap between germline ends came to 15 bases. General study results and limits: Controls and patients did not differ significantly in CD8+ Simpson's diversity. Overlapping CD8+ CDR3 repertoires of patients and controls contained under 35 shared sequences.

This receptor was obtained from a human donor with aplastic anemia. Sequencing was done on a sample of sorted CD4+, CD8+, or CD8+CD57+ T cells (not recorded which) from PBMCs. The chain carries TRBV7-8 and TRBJ1-3, with a weak D call TRBD1 (6 bases). The CDR3 here is CASSLLGGYNSGNTIYF. The CDR3 coding sequence is TGTGCCAGCAGCTTATTAGGGGGGTATAATTCTGGAAACACCATATATTTT.